Listed below are T cell receptor beta chains from one sample, sequenced in a study of early T cells in non-severe SARS-CoV-2 infection. One entry per CDR3 protein, called by TCRdb with MiXCR from the 5' RACE reads. This sample has tens of thousands of distinct CDR3 sequences, with 11% found just once. Sample: whole blood. Receptor source: an adult who was a healthcare worker with PCR-confirmed SARS-CoV-2 infection or an uninfected control (not recorded which). The CDR3 runs from the conserved cysteine through the conserved F or W. The order of the fields is clone size, D gene, V gene, J gene, CDR3 DNA, CDR3 protein. D genes are given only for firm matches. Some rows mark clone size as missing; the rest say once, few, many or name a class of expanded clone.

clone size: once
D gene: NA
V gene: TRBV20-1
J gene: TRBJ2-5
CDR3 DNA: TGCAGTGCCAGAGTGGGGGTCGAGACCCAGTACTTC
CDR3 protein: CSARVGVETQYF

clone size: few
D gene: NA
V gene: TRBV7-9
J gene: TRBJ2-2
CDR3 DNA: TGTGCCAGCAGCTTAGTGGGGGACACCGGGGAGCTGTTTTTT
CDR3 protein: CASSLVGDTGELFF

clone size: many
D gene: NA
V gene: TRBV12-2
J gene: TRBJ2-3
CDR3 DNA: TGTGCAAGTCGCTTAGTTGCAACAGGGCGACGGGAGCGGGGGAGCACAGATACGCAGTATTTT
CDR3 protein: CASRLVATGRRERGSTDTQYF

clone size: many
D gene: NA
V gene: TRBV5-5
J gene: TRBJ2-1
CDR3 DNA: TGTGCCAGCAGCTTGAGCTTACAGAGGGACAATGAGCAGTTCTTC
CDR3 protein: CASSLSLQRDNEQFF

clone size: NA
D gene: NA
V gene: TRBV13
J gene: TRBJ1-4
CDR3 DNA: TGTGCCAGCAGCTTAGGCCAGGAAGGGGCCGCTAATGAAAAACTGTTTTTT
CDR3 protein: CASSLGQEGAANEKLFF

clone size: few
D gene: NA
V gene: TRBV12-3/TRBV12-4
J gene: TRBJ1-3
CDR3 DNA: TGTGCCAGCAGTTCCGACAGTCCAAGCTCTGGAAACACCATATATTTT
CDR3 protein: CASSSDSPSSGNTIYF

clone size: many
D gene: NA
V gene: TRBV7-6
J gene: TRBJ1-2
CDR3 DNA: TGTGCCAGCAGCTTAGAGACTAACTATGGCTACACCTTC
CDR3 protein: CASSLETNYGYTF

clone size: many
D gene: NA
V gene: TRBV5-1
J gene: TRBJ2-2
CDR3 DNA: TGCGCCAGCAGCGGAACGAACACCGGGGAGCTGTTTTTT
CDR3 protein: CASSGTNTGELFF

clone size: many
D gene: TRBD1
V gene: TRBV2
J gene: TRBJ2-5
CDR3 DNA: TGTGCCAGCAGTGGGACAGGGGGCGCCGAGACCCAGTACTTC
CDR3 protein: CASSGTGGAETQYF

clone size: NA
D gene: TRBD2
V gene: TRBV29-1
J gene: TRBJ2-1
CDR3 DNA: TGCAGCGTTGAAATCACGGGGCGGGGGACCAATGAGCAGTTCTTC
CDR3 protein: CSVEITGRGTNEQFF

clone size: many
D gene: NA
V gene: TRBV20-1
J gene: TRBJ1-1
CDR3 DNA: TGCAGTGCTAGGGGAACAGGGTTGAACACTGAAGCTTTCTTT
CDR3 protein: CSARGTGLNTEAFF

clone size: NA
D gene: NA
V gene: TRBV4-1
J gene: TRBJ2-1
CDR3 DNA: TGCGCCAGCAGCCAAGCTGGAGCCCGGCGGTTCTTC
CDR3 protein: CASSQAGARRFF

clone size: NA
D gene: NA
V gene: TRBV6-1
J gene: TRBJ1-2
CDR3 DNA: TGTGCCAGCAGGGATCGTTTGGGGGGAAAAGCCTATGGCTACACCTTC
CDR3 protein: CASRDRLGGKAYGYTF

clone size: few
D gene: NA
V gene: TRBV28
J gene: TRBJ2-7
CDR3 DNA: TGTGCCAGCAGTCCGAATACCTACGAGCAGTACTTC
CDR3 protein: CASSPNTYEQYF

clone size: many
D gene: TRBD2
V gene: TRBV11-2
J gene: TRBJ2-7
CDR3 DNA: TGTGCCAGCAGCTTAAAACTAGCGATTAGCTCCTACGAGCAGTACTTC
CDR3 protein: CASSLKLAISSYEQYF

clone size: NA
D gene: TRBD1
V gene: TRBV28
J gene: TRBJ2-7
CDR3 DNA: TGTGCCAGCAGCTCCGGGACAGTGAGCTCCTACGAGCAGTACTTC
CDR3 protein: CASSSGTVSSYEQYF

clone size: many
D gene: TRBD2
V gene: TRBV12-3/TRBV12-4
J gene: TRBJ2-1
CDR3 DNA: TGTGCCAGCAGTTTCGGACTAGCGGGGTCATCAGGCTCCTACAATGAGCAGTTCTTC
CDR3 protein: CASSFGLAGSSGSYNEQFF

clone size: many
D gene: TRBD1
V gene: TRBV11-2
J gene: TRBJ2-6
CDR3 DNA: TGTGCCAGCAGACCTCCGGGACAGGGGGTTTCTGGGGCCAACGTCCTGACTTTC
CDR3 protein: CASRPPGQGVSGANVLTF

clone size: many
D gene: TRBD1
V gene: TRBV29-1
J gene: TRBJ2-1
CDR3 DNA: TGCAGCGTTGGAGAGGGACAGGGGACGACGCAGTTCTTC
CDR3 protein: CSVGEGQGTTQFF

clone size: many
D gene: TRBD1
V gene: TRBV29-1
J gene: TRBJ2-7
CDR3 DNA: TGCAGCGTTGAAGACGTAGCAGGGGGCACGCAGTACTTC
CDR3 protein: CSVEDVAGGTQYF

clone size: NA
D gene: NA
V gene: TRBV6-4
J gene: TRBJ2-3
CDR3 DNA: NA
CDR3 protein: CASSEAGGQIRSIF

clone size: few
D gene: NA
V gene: TRBV6-5
J gene: TRBJ1-6
CDR3 DNA: TGTGCCAGCAGTTACGGCGGGGGCTTAAATTCACCCCTCCACTTT
CDR3 protein: CASSYGGGLNSPLHF

clone size: many
D gene: NA
V gene: TRBV4-2
J gene: TRBJ1-2
CDR3 DNA: TGTGCCAGCAGCCAAGGGAACAGTCTCAATGGCTACACCTTC
CDR3 protein: CASSQGNSLNGYTF

clone size: NA
D gene: NA
V gene: TRBV2
J gene: TRBJ1-4
CDR3 DNA: TGTGCCAGCAGTGAAGGGCAGGCGGAGGAAAAACTGTTTTTT
CDR3 protein: CASSEGQAEEKLFF

clone size: many
D gene: NA
V gene: TRBV11-2
J gene: TRBJ2-3
CDR3 DNA: TGTGCCAGCAGCTTAGGGGGTTGGGGAGCGCAGTATTTT
CDR3 protein: CASSLGGWGAQYF

clone size: many
D gene: NA
V gene: TRBV2
J gene: TRBJ2-1
CDR3 DNA: TGTGCCAGCACCAGGGGGGCCTACAATGAGCAGTTCTTC
CDR3 protein: CASTRGAYNEQFF

clone size: many
D gene: TRBD1
V gene: TRBV7-6
J gene: TRBJ1-4
CDR3 DNA: TGTGCCAGCAGCCCAGGACAGGGGGCAGGGGAAAAGCTGTTTTTT
CDR3 protein: CASSPGQGAGEKLFF